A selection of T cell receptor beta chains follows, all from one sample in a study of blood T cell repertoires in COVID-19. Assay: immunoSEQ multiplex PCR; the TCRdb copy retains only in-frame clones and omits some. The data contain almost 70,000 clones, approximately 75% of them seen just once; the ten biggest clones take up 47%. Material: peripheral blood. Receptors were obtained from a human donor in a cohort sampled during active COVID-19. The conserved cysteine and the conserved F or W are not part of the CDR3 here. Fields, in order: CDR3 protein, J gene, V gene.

ASSPDRFYGYT	TRBJ1-2	TRBV5-1
ASSRGGTDTQY	TRBJ2-3	TRBV18
ATSTLGLAGNNEQF	TRBJ2-1	TRBV15
ASSGQPPSWDQPQH	TRBJ1-5	TRBV28
ASSREDTEAF	TRBJ1-1	TRBV5-6
ASSLRDRVEKLF	TRBJ1-4	TRBV7-8
ASSQGLFGQGNSYEQY	TRBJ2-7	TRBV4-1
ATSTGGNTIY	TRBJ1-3	TRBV10-3
ASSLRENQPQH	TRBJ1-5	TRBV12-3/TRBV12-4
ASSPPRQGWGKLF	TRBJ1-4	TRBV7-9
ASRAGQGGQNQPQH	TRBJ1-5	TRBV28
ASSDRQGQVPSGANVLT	TRBJ2-6	TRBV27
ASRPQGGDTQY	TRBJ2-3	TRBV2
ASSLAGTSGGGETQY	TRBJ2-5	TRBV5-1
ASTEVRGAKDTQY	TRBJ2-3	TRBV6-5
ASSSNRGTISDTQY	TRBJ2-3	TRBV28
ATSRDRLEGGYSYNEQF	TRBJ2-1	TRBV15
ASSDHSQGRETQY	TRBJ2-5	TRBV28
ASSLDSFHGYT	TRBJ1-2	TRBV7-9
ASSLVLFSGGNTYEQY	TRBJ2-7	TRBV5-1
ASSQVPGSGNTIY	TRBJ1-3	TRBV3-1/TRBV3-2
ASSPPTSGGKAGELF	TRBJ2-2	TRBV18
ASSIVLGQGTEQY	TRBJ2-7	TRBV19
ASSLTSGAGYEQY	TRBJ2-7	TRBV5-1
ASSSTGTKLLSGNTIY	TRBJ1-3	TRBV5-5
ASSLSGALYNEQF	TRBJ2-1	TRBV6-1
AISDSTSAQETQY	TRBJ2-5	TRBV10-3
SVGGGGGAPTQY	TRBJ2-3	TRBV29-1
ATSGGAYNEQF	TRBJ2-1	TRBV24-1
ASRAWASGNNEQF	TRBJ2-1	TRBV6-5
ASSSPDRVNEKLF	TRBJ1-4	TRBV28
ASSPTGSSSQPQH	TRBJ1-5	TRBV19
ASSAHPGLAGGFGDTQY	TRBJ2-3	TRBV9
ASSQETYTDTQY	TRBJ2-3	TRBV7-9
ASSQGLAGGYEQY	TRBJ2-7	TRBV3-1/TRBV3-2
ASSQGRQGNYGYT	TRBJ1-2	TRBV3-1/TRBV3-2
ASSIDPRQRAAVIEAF	TRBJ1-1	TRBV19
ASSLRGGSGNTIY	TRBJ1-3	TRBV7-2
ASIATGTAYNEQF	TRBJ2-1	TRBV27
ASSVVQQGHGYT	TRBJ1-2	TRBV9